A single T cell receptor beta chain is shown here with its context. The antigen is not known. The record originates from a study of cytomegalovirus exposure and HLA in healthy donors. Study information: The same platform used for the roughly 600 first-cohort repertoires was also used for the roughly 120 validation repertoires, as a later analysis reported. General study findings and limits: A few of the chains that were CMV-associated were confirmed in vitro to be specific for CMV antigens. Most TCRs appeared rarely, but some public TCRs recurred in many donors.

V lost 2 bases and J lost 0, with 9 bases in between. The germline V gene has CDR1 SGHRS and CDR2 YFSETQ. This CDR3 has 15 residues. Produced via immunoSEQ multiplex PCR; TCRdb's table is partial and in-frame only. This table holds fewer than 120,000 clones, roughly 90% found once. The donors were members of the validation cohort, which comprised 120 subjects and was separate from the first cohort of 600 to 800 subjects. The receptor comes from a woman aged 25-40 years in good health and CMV-seropositive. What was sequenced was PBMCs. The rearrangement uses TRBV5-1 and TRBJ1-3, with D possibly TRBD1 on 5 matching bases. This CDR3 reads CASSLRGDSGNTIYF. In nucleotides, the CDR3 is TGCGCCAGCAGCTTACGGGGGGACTCTGGAAACACCATATATTTT.